This TCR beta chain was sequenced during a study of T cell responses to AZD1222 COVID-19 vaccine. V lost 9 bases and J lost 0, with 18 bases in between. Germline values: CDR1 LNHDA, CDR2 SQIVND (reference sequence). The CDR3 has 16 residues. Method: immunoSEQ multiplex PCR; TCRdb's copy keeps in-frame clones and lacks some. The sample carries 84,000 or so clones, roughly 85% recorded once. Study outcomes and limitations: Clonal diversity was possibly underestimated, and white British individuals and females predominated among donors. The repertoires were collected only after the peak T cell response.

Of note for this clone: What it binds is not known.

The gene calls are TRBV19 and TRBJ2-1; no clear D gene. Sequences were derived from peripheral blood, sampled on day 0 of AZD1222 vaccination. This clonotype originated in an adult in good health. In DNA form, the CDR3 reads TGTGCCAGCTTACCCTTTAAGGATAGCTCCTACAATGAGCAGTTCTTC. Translation gives CASLPFKDSSYNEQFF.